This T cell receptor beta chain was sequenced in a study of shared clonotypes between healthy human individuals. Naive CD8 cells comprised CD45RO-negative, CCR7-positively selected cells, excluding terminally differentiated effector memory CD45RA+ cells. Assay: immunoSEQ multiplex PCR; the TCRdb copy retains only in-frame clones and omits some. The sample lists about 2 million clones, about 95% occurring once. The length of the CDR3 is 13 residues. Germline CDR1 reads SGHDT; CDR2 reads YYEEEE. Trimming took 0 bases from V and 3 from J, leaving 7 bases between them. With respect to this clone: Additional DNA sequences in this sample encode the identical CDR3.

The specimen was naive CD8+ T cells sorted from blood. The clonotype originates from a man aged 18-30 years in good health. This rearrangement joins TRBV5-6 to TRBJ2-7; the D is unclear. Here the CDR3 DNA reads TGTGCCAGCAGCTTGGACAGTTTCTACGAGCAGTACTTC. Protein product: CASSLDSFYEQYF.